This T cell receptor (beta chain) comes out of a study of T cell responses to AZD1222 COVID-19 vaccine. Germline V gene sequence: CDR1 SGHAT, CDR2 FQDESV (reference sequence). This CDR3 has 14 amino acids. Trimming stripped 1 base from V and 7 bases from J, with 11 bases between. The protocol was immunoSEQ multiplex PCR, while the TCRdb copy is restricted to in-frame clones and leaves out a portion. Of around 170,000 clones in the sample, more than 85% were seen once. On this clone itself: Its antigen is as yet unknown.

Study outcomes and limitations: Possibly, clonal diversity was underestimated; donors were largely white British and included more females. Dominant at 160-218 and 743-854, vaccine-associated CD4 TCRs also spanned spike.

The chain combines TRBV11-1 with TRBJ2-1, with D tentatively TRBD1 (6 bases). Material: peripheral blood, obtained on day 0 of AZD1222 vaccination. The receptor comes from an adult in good health. Written as DNA, the CDR3 is TGTGCCAGCAGCTTAGGTACAGGGCTGAATGAGCAGTTCTTC. Translating gives CASSLGTGLNEQFF.